This T cell receptor beta chain was observed in a study of T cell repertoires in cytomegalovirus infection. General study results and limits: Identification of carriers of CMV plus the relevant HLA was performed using cumulative public TCR beta family frequency.

This clonotype was seen repeatedly, ten times or more. Its cognate antigen is unknown. Mismatch with germline at one junction end may stem from a read error. Per the germline V gene, CDR1 is SGHRS and CDR2 is YFSETQ. This CDR3 region has 13 residues. TCRdb itself ran the reads through MiXCR, one entry per CDR3 protein. The sample shows around 530,000 distinct CDR3 sequences, approximately 16% of them seen only once. The sample comprised CD8+ T cells from PBMCs. The clonotype was recovered from a human donor in good health (CMV status not recorded). Some clones in this sample may be carry-over from other donors' samples. The chain is built from TRBV5-1 and TRBJ1-5; 7 bases match TRBD1. The CDR3 region is CASSPRTGQPQHF. The CDR3 DNA follows: TGTGCCAGCAGCCCGCGGACAGGCCAGCCCCAGCATTTT.